This T cell receptor beta chain was sequenced during a study of blood T cell repertoires in COVID-19. Produced via immunoSEQ multiplex PCR; TCRdb's table is partial and in-frame only. The sample has roughly 100,000 clones, 70% to 90% seen once. The germline V and J ends were trimmed by 0 bases and 2 bases, with 4 bases remaining between them. In germline, CDR1 is LGHDT, CDR2 YNNKEL (reference sequence). This CDR3 has 13 amino acids. The sample consisted of peripheral blood. The chain uses TRBV3-1 (or the pseudogene TRBV3-2) and TRBJ1-2; no clear D. The clonotype was recovered from a woman aged 70-85 years with acute or convalescent COVID-19. CDR3 in amino acids: CASSQEENYGYTF. The DNA of the CDR3 is TGTGCCAGCAGCCAAGAGGAGAACTATGGCTACACCTTC.